This T cell receptor beta chain is drawn from a study of vaccination and CD4 T cells after COVID-19. At the Johns Hopkins FTIC core, DNA taken from cultured CD4+ T cells was sequenced by way of the Oncomine TCR Beta short-read assay. From the PCR reads, TCRdb called clonotypes with MiXCR, one entry per CDR3 protein. This table holds fewer than 30,000 distinct CDR3 sequences, about two fifths found once. Turning to this clonotype: Its antigen is undetermined.

Sample time point: late sampling 161 to 241 days after vaccination in a few convalescent patients. Stated treatment: approximately nine-day PBMC culture with coronavirus spike peptide pools or control peptides (ViraFEST assay). The length of the CDR3 is 15 residues. Germline V gene sequence: CDR1 DFQATT, CDR2 SNEGSKA (reference sequence). Trimming stripped 0 bases from V and 6 bases from J, with 18 bases between. The sequence was collected from a human donor who had recovered from COVID-19. The chain carries TRBV20-1 and TRBJ2-7, with a possible D match to TRBD1 (9 bases). Material: CD4+ T cells from blood, cultured in vitro, obtained about 7 months after SARS-CoV-2 vaccination. CDR3 region: CSARDSGTGYGEQYF. CDR3 bases: TGCAGTGCTAGAGATAGCGGGACAGGGTATGGCGAGCAGTACTTC.